The 19 T cell receptor beta chains given below trace back to one sample, sequenced in a study of blood T cell repertoires in COVID-19. The assay was immunoSEQ multiplex PCR, and TCRdb's table has in-frame clones only and misses some. Here the sample spans some 320,000 clones, roughly 91% being singletons. The sequencing sample was made of PBMCs or T cells enriched from blood (not recorded which). The receptors come from a woman between 50 and 59 years old who had been exposed to COVID-19.

The genes are TRBV5-4 and TRBJ1-1; 12 nucleotides align to TRBD1. CDR3 length: 16 residues. In germline, CDR1 is SGHNT, CDR2 YYREEE (reference sequence). After removal of 3 bases from V and 4 bases from J, the junction contained 7 bases not matched to a gene. The CDR3 sequence: CASSYGTGGGGTEAFF. DNA of the CDR3: TGTGCCAGCAGCTACGGGACAGGGGGCGGGGGCACTGAAGCTTTCTTT. The variable domain in full, with the rest retrieved from reference TRBV5-4 and TRBJ1-1, is ETGVTQSPTHLIKTRGQQVTLRCSSQSGHNTVSWYQQALGQGPQFIFQYYREEENGRGNFPPRFSGLQFPNYSSELNVNALELDDSALYLCASSYGTGGGGTEAFFGQGTRLTVV.

This chain joins TRBV11-2 and TRBJ2-2, with TRBD1 matching over 10 bases. CDR3 length: 16 residues. The J segment lost 5 bases and the V segment lost 3 bases, leaving 6 bases of the junction unmatched. The germline V gene has CDR1 SGHAT and CDR2 FQNNGV. The CDR3 loop is CASSFMGTGVTGELFF. CDR3 bases: TGTGCCAGCAGCTTTATGGGGACAGGGGTTACCGGGGAGCTGTTTTTT.

The J gene is TRBJ1-6, the V gene TRBV11-2; TRBD1 is a possible D gene (6 bases). Trimming removed 4 bases from V and 9 bases from J, with 16 bases in between. The CDR3 length is 15 residues. CDR1 is SGHAT and CDR2 is FQNNGV in the germline V gene. The CDR3 here is CASSSTGNGGSPLHF. In nucleotides, the CDR3 is TGTGCCAGCAGCTCGACAGGAAATGGAGGTTCACCCCTCCACTTT.

This chain uses TRBV29-1 with TRBJ1-3, with D hard to call. CDR1 and CDR2 (germline): SQVTM, ANQGSEA. The CDR3 totals 13 residues. Trimming left V 7 bases short and J 0 bases short, with 10 bases between. The CDR3 reads CSADIRSGNTIYF. The CDR3 nucleotides are TGCAGCGCCGACATTCGCTCTGGAAACACCATATATTTT.

The chain couples TRBV5-5 to TRBJ2-5; TRBD2 matches at 9 bases. The CDR3 totals 16 residues. V was clipped by 0 bases and J by 5 bases; unmatched bases: 8. Germline CDR1 SGHKS, CDR2 YYEKEE (reference sequence). The CDR3 region is CASSLGMAGGLETQYF. In DNA, the CDR3 is TGTGCCAGCAGCTTGGGTATGGCGGGGGGGCTGGAGACCCAGTACTTC.

The chain couples TRBV5-4 to TRBJ1-1, with 8 bases fitting TRBD1. Germline values: CDR1 SGHNT, CDR2 YYREEE (reference sequence). V was clipped by 0 bases and J by 1 base; unmatched bases: 2. The CDR3 extends over 15 amino acids. The CDR3 region is CASSLAGGSNTEAFF. The CDR3 region has the DNA TGTGCCAGCAGCTTGGCAGGGGGCTCGAACACTGAAGCTTTCTTT.

CDR3 nucleotides: TGTGCCAGCAGCCCTGTGGGGGGTATCTACGAGCAGTACTTC. Protein product: CASSPVGGIYEQYF. V usage is TRBV7-9 and J usage is TRBJ2-7, with D possibly TRBD2 on 6 matching bases. The CDR3 is 14 amino acids. V was cut by 5 bases and J by 3 bases, with 14 bases left in between. From germline, CDR1 is SEHNR and CDR2 FQNEAQ (reference sequence).

The CDR3, as DNA: TGTGCCAGTAGTACGACCGGGACAGGGAATTCACCCCTCCACTTT. Translation: CASSTTGTGNSPLHF. V gene TRBV19 combines with J gene TRBJ1-6; 9 nucleotides agree with TRBD1. Trimming took 4 bases from V and 7 from J; bases not matched to a gene: 5. Germline assignment: CDR1 LNHDA and CDR2 SQIVND (reference sequence). The CDR3 has 15 amino acids.

The chain links TRBV20-1 to TRBJ2-7; the match to TRBD1 covers 7 bases. Germline loops: CDR1 DFQATT, CDR2 SNEGSKA (reference sequence). The J segment lost 3 bases and the V segment lost 6 bases, leaving 2 bases of the junction unmatched. The CDR3 length is 11 residues. CDR3 protein: CSARTGYEQYF. DNA for the CDR3: TGCAGTGCAAGGACAGGCTACGAGCAGTACTTC.

The sample holds a few counts of this clone. The chain recombines TRBV19 with TRBJ1-6, with D maybe TRBD1 (5 bases). The germline V gene encodes CDR1 LNHDA and CDR2 SQIVND (reference sequence). V shed 2 bases and J shed 7 bases, with 21 bases lying between them. This CDR3 is 18 amino acids long. The CDR3 coding sequence is TGTGCCAGTAGTATATATGCGGCAGGGCCTGCCGGGAATTCACCCCTCCACTTT. This sequence encodes CASSIYAAGPAGNSPLHF.

The chain is built from TRBV7-2 and TRBJ2-3; 10 bases are shared with TRBD2. CDR1 SGHTA and CDR2 FQGNSA come from the germline V gene. This CDR3 comprises 15 residues. Trimming removed 4 bases from V and 2 bases from J; junction bases left unmatched: 3. The CDR3 nucleotides are TGTGCCAGCAGCTCCACTAGCGGGGCCACAGATACGCAGTATTTT. It encodes CASSSTSGATDTQYF.

This clone has only one observation. The chain recombines TRBV30 with TRBJ1-5, with 9 bases fitting TRBD1. Trimming removed 1 base from V and 6 bases from J; junction bases left unmatched: 4. There are 14 residues in the CDR3. Per the germline V gene, CDR1 is GTSNPN and CDR2 is SVGIG (reference sequence). CDR3 in DNA: TGTGCCTGGAGTGCCGGACAGGGGACTCAGCCCCAGCATTTT. This translates into CAWSAGQGTQPQHF.

J is TRBJ2-7 and V is TRBV30; maybe TRBD1 (5 bases). Trimming took 3 bases from V and 6 from J, leaving 9 bases between them. Per the germline V gene, CDR1 is GTSNPN and CDR2 is SVGIG (reference sequence). The CDR3 totals 11 residues. The DNA for the CDR3 is TGTGCCTGGAGCCGACAGAGCGAGCAGTACTTC. Protein product: CAWSRQSEQYF.

V is TRBV7-9 and J is TRBJ2-3; 8 nucleotides agree with TRBD2. Unmatched junction bases numbered 10, after V lost 5 bases and J lost 0 bases. The germline V gene encodes CDR1 SEHNR and CDR2 FQNEAQ (reference sequence). The CDR3 has 17 amino acids. Here the CDR3 DNA reads TGTGCCAGCAGCCCTCGTGGCGGGGGGCCAAGCACAGATACGCAGTATTTT. It codes for CASSPRGGGPSTDTQYF.

V gene TRBV27 combines with J gene TRBJ2-7; TRBD2 might be the D (5 bases). From germline, CDR1 is MNHEY and CDR2 SMNVEV (reference sequence). CDR3 length: 13 amino acids. Trimming took off 5 bases at V and 6 bases at J, with 14 bases between the two ends. CDR3 nucleotides: TGTGCCAGCAGTCCAGAGGGTTGGGGCGAGCAGTACTTC. This sequence encodes CASSPEGWGEQYF.

This clone was seen once. The J gene is TRBJ1-4, the V gene TRBV10-3, with 10 bases identical to TRBD1. The CDR3 covers 15 residues. Germline values: CDR1 ENHRY, CDR2 SYGVKD. After removal of 8 bases from V and 8 bases from J, the junction contained 11 bases not matched to a gene. The CDR3 DNA reads TGTGCCATCCGACTGGGACAGGGGAATGGGGAAAAACTGTTTTTT. As protein: CAIRLGQGNGEKLFF.

The V call is TRBV2, the J call TRBJ1-1; 7 bases map to TRBD1. The germline gives CDR1 SNHLY, CDR2 FYNNEI. This CDR3 spans 16 amino acids. V dropped 4 bases and J dropped 2; count of bases not matched to a gene: 10. CDR3 loop: CASSARDRYINTEAFF. The CDR3 DNA reads as TGTGCCAGCAGTGCCCGGGACAGATACATAAACACTGAAGCTTTCTTT.

The J gene is TRBJ1-3, the V gene TRBV3-1 (or the pseudogene TRBV3-2), with D unclear. The CDR3 covers 13 residues. V gave up 5 bases and J gave up 2 bases, with 7 bases separating them. The V gene's germline CDR1 is LGHDT and CDR2 YNNKEL (reference sequence). The CDR3 region is CASSTRAGNTIYF. Here the CDR3 DNA reads TGTGCCAGCAGCACCCGAGCTGGAAACACCATATATTTT.

The chain has TRBV29-1 and TRBJ1-1; D is ambiguous. The CDR3 spans 12 residues. CDR1 is SQVTM, CDR2 ANQGSEA, per germline. Trimming pared 6 bases from V and 3 bases from J, leaving 11 bases between. The DNA for the CDR3 is TGCAGCGTCGTCACGGAGGACACTGAAGCTTTCTTT. This translates into CSVVTEDTEAFF.